The 6 T cell receptor beta chains presented below share a single source sample, sequenced in a study of beta chain features in type 1 diabetes. Every isolated RNA sample was fully reverse transcribed, so sequencing captured expressed TCRB transcripts. TCRdb keeps only in-frame clones here, not all; method: immunoSEQ multiplex PCR. The sample carries 300,000 to 400,000 clones, roughly a tenth recorded once. For these TCRs, the target antigens are not known. Overall study findings and caveats: In every one of the four CD4+ subsets, TCRB CDR3s were moderately but significantly shorter in Type 1 diabetes patients.

Specimen: central memory CD4+ T cells from blood. These TCRs come from a man younger than 40 with type 1 diabetes.

The chain combines TRBV11-1 with TRBJ2-6; 7 nucleotides line up with TRBD1. V was clipped by 6 bases and J by 2 bases; unmatched bases: 10. Germline loops: CDR1 SGHAT, CDR2 FQDESV (reference sequence). This CDR3 is built from 17 residues. CDR3 nucleotide sequence: TGTGCCAGCAGTCCACCGGGACAGTTACCTGGGGCCAACGTCCTGACTTTC. It yields the protein CASSPPGQLPGANVLTF. The variable domain in full, with the rest retrieved from reference TRBV11-1 and TRBJ2-6, is EAEVAQSPRYKITEKSQAVAFWCDPISGHATLYWYRQILGQGPELLVQFQDESVVDDSQLPKDRFSAERLKGVDSTLKIQPAELGDSAMYLCASSPPGQLPGANVLTFGAGSRLTVL.

This clone was observed a few times. The genes are TRBV27 and TRBJ1-1; a weak D match, TRBD1 (6 bases). Trimming cost V 10 bases and J 0 bases, with 21 bases left between them. Germline V lookup: CDR1 MNHEY, CDR2 SMNVEV (reference sequence). The CDR3 sequence is 16 residues long. CDR3 protein: CATRSSGTPMNTEAFF. In nucleotides, the CDR3 is TGTGCCACACGTTCCTCCGGGACACCGATGAACACTGAAGCTTTCTTT.

In the case of this clone: With only one base between it and a far larger clone, this is likely a read error. The rearrangement uses TRBV23-1 and TRBJ2-7, with 7 bases aligning to TRBD2. TRBV23-1 is reported as an ORF; its role is uncertain. The ends lost 11 bases at V and 2 bases at J; junction bases unmatched: 9. This CDR3 is 13 amino acids long. The CDR3 sequence is CAGDRDYTYEQYF. The CDR3 coding sequence is TGCGCCGGAGACCGGGACTATACCTACGAGCAGTACTTC.

This clone was picked up many times. The chain links TRBV7-9 to TRBJ2-1; no clear D gene. The length of the CDR3 is 15 residues. CDR1 is SEHNR, CDR2 FQNEAQ, per germline (reference sequence). V dropped 5 bases and J dropped 0 bases, with 11 bases sitting between them. CDR3 in DNA: TGTGCCAGCAGCGTGGGCAGGAGCTCCTACAATGAGCAGTTCTTC. It encodes CASSVGRSSYNEQFF.

V and J are TRBV6-4 and TRBJ2-1, with D perhaps TRBD1 (5 bases). The CDR3 has 13 residues. Trimming left V 5 bases short and J 3 bases short, with 8 bases between. Per the germline V gene, CDR1 is MRHNA and CDR2 is SNTAGT. The CDR3 nucleotides read TGTGCCAGCAGTTTGGACAACTACAATGAGCAGTTCTTC. Translating gives CASSLDNYNEQFF.

This clone was recorded many times. This chain links TRBV5-1 with TRBJ2-7, with a possible D match to TRBD1 (6 bases). The CDR3 sequence is 14 residues long. Germline V CDR1 and CDR2: SGHRS, YFSETQ. V lost 4 bases and J lost 0, with 11 bases in between. In nucleotides, the CDR3 is TGCGCCAGCAGCGTCCGACAGGACTCCTACGAGCAGTACTTC. It specifies CASSVRQDSYEQYF.